This TCR beta chain was profiled in a study of cytomegalovirus exposure and HLA in healthy donors. Measured with immunoSEQ multiplex PCR; TCRdb has only the in-frame clones, and not every one. This sample has more than 60,000 clones, with around 96% found just once. Deletions cut 5 bases from V and 0 bases from J, with 11 bases between. CDR1 is SGHTA and CDR2 is FQGTGA in the germline V gene. The CDR3 is 15 residues long. The J gene is TRBJ2-1, the V gene TRBV7-3; the D is unclear. The sequence was obtained from a woman aged 18-29 years in good health and CMV-seropositive. The sample taken for sequencing was PBMCs. This CDR3 is CASSPTAVSYNEQFF. CDR3 DNA sequence: TGTGCCAGCAGCCCGACGGCGGTCTCCTACAATGAGCAGTTCTTC.